Below are 15 T cell receptor beta chains sequenced from a single sample in a study of cytomegalovirus exposure and HLA in healthy donors. In the PCR, 60 Vbeta and 13 Jbeta primers were used. The protocol was immunoSEQ multiplex PCR, while the TCRdb copy is restricted to in-frame clones and leaves out a portion. The sample comprises over 150,000 clones, around 64% of which are singletons, and over 2.5% rests with the top ten. The sequencing input was PBMCs. Receptor source: a woman under 40 in good health and CMV-seronegative.

V is TRBV28 and J is TRBJ2-1, with D tentatively TRBD2 (5 bases). Germline V gives CDR1 MDHEN, CDR2 SYDVKM. The CDR3 has 15 residues. Trimming removed 3 bases from V and 5 bases from J, with 14 bases in between. CDR3 sequence reads: CASSLRAGRHNEQFF. CDR3 bases: TGTGCCAGCAGTTTGAGGGCGGGTCGCCACAATGAGCAGTTCTTC.

The chain couples TRBV28 to TRBJ2-7; D might be TRBD1 (6 bases). CDR1 is MDHEN, CDR2 SYDVKM, per germline. The CDR3 is 13 residues long. V was cut by 6 bases and J by 7 bases, with 16 bases left in between. The CDR3 sequence: CASSKTGFWEQYF. CDR3 in DNA: TGTGCCAGCAGCAAAACAGGGTTTTGGGAGCAGTACTTC.

V usage is TRBV1 and J usage is TRBJ2-7; the D segment call TRBD2 is taken from the table without a DNA check. TRBV1 is described as a pseudogene. This CDR3 has 17 residues. This CDR3 is CTSSLANRGLVSHEQYF. In DNA form, the CDR3 reads TGCACCAGCAGCCTAGCCAATCGGGGACTAGTTTCCCACGAGCAGTACTTC.

CDR3 sequence (DNA): TGTGCCAGCAGCTTACCCTCCGGGGAGGGGTATGAAAAACTGTTTTTT. The encoded protein is CASSLPSGEGYEKLFF. The chain uses TRBV5-6 and TRBJ1-4, with TRBD1 as a possible D gene (5 bases). Germline CDR1 and CDR2: SGHDT and YYEEEE. This CDR3 is built from 16 residues. Trimming removed 2 bases from V and 6 bases from J, with 17 bases in between.

The chain is built from TRBV9 and TRBJ2-7, with no clear D. The V gene's germline CDR1 is SGDLS and CDR2 YYNGEE. CDR3 length: 12 residues. Trimming left V 3 bases short and J 0 bases short, with 4 bases between. CDR3 bases: TGTGCCAGCAGCGCCTCCTCCTACGAGCAGTACTTC. Translated, it gives CASSASSYEQYF.

The table lists this clone with a count of one. V gene TRBV15 combines with J gene TRBJ2-1; D is possibly TRBD1 (5 bases). Germline lookup yields CDR1 LNHNV and CDR2 YYDKDF (reference sequence). Trimming removed 4 bases at V and 4 bases at J, with 8 bases between. The CDR3 is made up of 13 amino acids. The DNA for the CDR3 is TGTGCCACCAGCAAGACAGAGTACAATGAGCAGTTCTTC. Protein product: CATSKTEYNEQFF.

The rearrangement links TRBV30 to TRBJ2-7; TRBD2 aligns across 11 bases. The germline gives CDR1 GTSNPN, CDR2 SVGIG (reference sequence). CDR3 length: 17 residues. The ends lost 2 bases at V and 8 bases at J; junction bases unmatched: 17. In DNA, the CDR3 is TGTGCCTGGAGTTCGCCGGGACTAGCGGCTGCCGTCTCTAAGCAGTACTTC. This gives the protein CAWSSPGLAAAVSKQYF.

This sequence joins TRBV28 and TRBJ1-5; 8 bases map to TRBD1. V lost 6 bases to trimming and J lost 3 bases; unmatched junction nucleotides: 7. This CDR3 comprises 15 residues. Germline-derived CDR1 and CDR2 are MDHEN and SYDVKM. DNA of the CDR3: TGTGCCAGCAGCTTCGGACAGGGAAACAATCAGCCCCAGCATTTT. It translates to CASSFGQGNNQPQHF.

The chain combines TRBV5-6 with TRBJ2-7; 11 nucleotides line up with TRBD1. Trimming cost V 3 bases and J 5 bases; bases outside gene matches: 4. CDR3 length equals 14 residues. Germline assignment: CDR1 SGHDT and CDR2 YYEEEE. The DNA of the CDR3 is TGTGCCAGCAGCTGGGGGACAGGGGGGGACGAGCAGTACTTC. Protein sequence: CASSWGTGGDEQYF.

About this clone itself: One end of the junction is discordant with germline, which a read error may explain. J is TRBJ1-6 and V is TRBV28; D possibly corresponds to TRBD1 (5 bases). Germline V lookup: CDR1 MDHEN, CDR2 SYDVKM. The CDR3 sequence is 16 residues long. In DNA form, the CDR3 reads TGTGCCAGCAGCTTATCGGGGGGGACTATGCATTCACCCCTCCACTTT. Translation gives CASSLSGGTMHSPLHF.

The chain employs TRBV7-9 and TRBJ2-5, with 11 bases matching TRBD2. V lost 5 bases and J lost 2; bases outside the gene matches: 7. The length of the CDR3 is 16 residues. Germline values: CDR1 SEHNR, CDR2 FQNEAQ (reference sequence). This CDR3 reads CASSPTSGRSQETQYF. The CDR3 DNA reads TGTGCCAGCAGCCCCACTAGCGGGAGATCACAAGAGACCCAGTACTTC.

The CDR3 loop reads CASSTRPGWQPQHF. CDR3 nucleotides: TGTGCCAGTAGTACTCGTCCCGGGTGGCAGCCCCAGCATTTT. The genes are TRBV19 and TRBJ1-5; D is unclear. The CDR3 is 14 amino acids. Germline-derived CDR1 and CDR2 are LNHDA and SQIVND (reference sequence). V lost 4 bases to trimming and J lost 7 bases, with 14 bases between them.

This clone appeared a few times. The V and J genes are TRBV28 and TRBJ1-2, with 9 bases aligning to TRBD1. Losses at the gene ends were 6 bases for V and 4 bases for J; bases not matched to a gene: 0. Germline V gene data show CDR1 as MDHEN and CDR2 as SYDVKM. There are 12 residues in the CDR3. As DNA, the CDR3 is TGTGCCAGCAGGGGACAGGGCTATGGCTACACCTTC. It specifies CASRGQGYGYTF.

This clone was counted only a few times. This chain links TRBV14 with TRBJ1-2; no firm D call. Germline CDR1 and CDR2: SGHDN and FVKESK. The V end lost 0 bases, the J end lost 4 bases, and 9 bases lay between the germline ends. The CDR3 runs 14 residues. In nucleotides, the CDR3 is TGTGCCAGCAGCCAAGATCAGGTTGGCTATGGCTACACCTTC. This codes for CASSQDQVGYGYTF.

This chain links TRBV19 with TRBJ1-1, with D perhaps matching TRBD1 (5 bases). The V and J ends lost 5 bases and 1 base respectively, with 8 bases between them. The CDR3 has 13 amino acids. CDR1 is LNHDA and CDR2 is SQIVND in the germline V gene (reference sequence). The CDR3 protein is CASSWGSNTEAFF. The CDR3 coding sequence is TGTGCCAGTAGTTGGGGCTCGAACACTGAAGCTTTCTTT.